The 19 T cell receptor beta chains listed next were all sequenced from one sample in a study of OX40 agonist ivuxolimab in advanced cancers. TCRdb's copy holds only in-frame clones and misses some; the assay was immunoSEQ multiplex PCR. The table shows 65,000 to 75,000 clones, with approximately 81% occurring only once. The sequences come from CD4+ or CD8+ T cells sorted from blood, collected in a trial of the OX40 agonist ivuxolimab. The receptors derive from an adult with an advanced solid tumor such as melanoma, head and neck, liver or kidney cancer.

V is TRBV5-1 and J is TRBJ2-1; 9 bases align to TRBD2. The CDR3 consists of 15 residues. Germline V gives CDR1 SGHRS, CDR2 YFSETQ. The trim removed 6 bases at V and 6 bases at J, leaving 10 bases unmatched. CDR3 DNA sequence: TGCGCCAGCAACGGGGGGACTAGCATTGTCAATGAGCAGTTCTTC. As protein: CASNGGTSIVNEQFF.

The V gene is TRBV4-1, the J gene TRBJ2-6; 8 bases agree with TRBD1. Germline values: CDR1 MGHRA, CDR2 YSYEKL. The J segment lost 0 bases and the V segment lost 3 bases, leaving 7 bases of the junction unmatched. CDR3 length: 18 amino acids. CDR3 in DNA: TGCGCCAGCAGCCAGCCCCGGGACAGGATCTCTGGGGCCAACGTCCTGACTTTC. Protein sequence: CASSQPRDRISGANVLTF.

The genes are TRBV6-9 and TRBJ2-2; 9 positions agree with TRBD1. V shed 2 bases, J shed 3 bases, and the junction held 7 bases outside the gene matches. CDR3 size: 17 residues. Germline lookup yields CDR1 MNHGY and CDR2 SVAAGI. The CDR3 reads CASSYGDRAFDTGELFF. In DNA form, the CDR3 reads TGTGCCAGCAGTTATGGGGACAGGGCCTTCGACACCGGGGAGCTGTTTTTT.

This clone showed up just once. The chain recombines TRBV6-6 with TRBJ1-1; possibly TRBD1 for D (5 bases). Trimming left V 8 bases short and J 6 bases short, with 13 bases between. The CDR3 consists of 12 residues. The germline CDR1 and CDR2 sequences are MNHNY and SVGAGI (reference sequence). The CDR3: CASGTGGSEAFF. DNA for the CDR3: TGTGCCAGCGGGACGGGGGGGTCTGAAGCTTTCTTT.

Only one count was recorded for this clone. This chain uses TRBV6-5 with TRBJ1-3; the match to TRBD1 covers 8 bases. This CDR3 contains 15 residues. The germline V gene encodes CDR1 MNHEY and CDR2 SVGAGI. V dropped 5 bases and J dropped 4; count of bases not matched to a gene: 7. DNA of the CDR3: TGTGCCAGCAGTCGCACCGGGACAGGAGGAAACACCATATATTTT. Translating it yields CASSRTGTGGNTIYF.

This clone occurred a few times. This chain links TRBV4-1 with TRBJ2-5; D unclear. CDR3 length: 13 residues. V lost 4 bases and J 5 bases, leaving 11 bases between the germline ends. Per the germline V gene, CDR1 is MGHRA and CDR2 is YSYEKL. CDR3 protein: CASSPLHRETQYF. In nucleotides, the CDR3 is TGCGCCAGCAGCCCTCTCCACCGGGAGACCCAGTACTTC.

V and J are TRBV11-2 and TRBJ1-4; D ambiguous. In germline, CDR1 is SGHAT, CDR2 FQNNGV. V dropped 5 bases and J dropped 6 bases, with 10 bases sitting between them. The CDR3 runs to 13 residues. The CDR3 spells CASSPDRDEKLFF. CDR3 nucleotides: TGTGCCAGCAGCCCTGATAGGGATGAAAAACTGTTTTTT.

The chain is built from TRBV7-9 and TRBJ2-5, with D unresolved. Germline CDR1 SEHNR, CDR2 FQNEAQ (reference sequence). The V end was cut by 2 bases, the J end by 1 base, with 14 bases between. CDR3 length equals 16 residues. The chain's CDR3 is CASSLRVGTSQETQYF. In nucleotides, the CDR3 is TGTGCCAGCAGCTTAAGGGTGGGAACAAGCCAAGAGACCCAGTACTTC.

The chain combines TRBV18 with TRBJ2-5; D is uncertain. Germline V gene lookup returns CDR1 KGHSH and CDR2 LQKENI. V gave up 0 bases and J gave up 3 bases, with 11 bases separating them. The CDR3 is made up of 15 amino acids. The CDR3 spells CASSPPERTKETQYF. The CDR3 bases are TGTGCCAGCTCACCACCGGAAAGGACCAAAGAGACCCAGTACTTC.

The CDR3: CASSPWKGNQPQHF. DNA of the CDR3: TGTGCCAGCAGTCCCTGGAAGGGGAATCAGCCCCAGCATTTT. V gene TRBV28 combines with J gene TRBJ1-5, with TRBD1 as a possible D gene (5 bases). V was clipped by 5 bases and J by 4 bases, with 12 bases between them. The CDR3 loop spans 14 amino acids. Germline CDR1 reads MDHEN; CDR2 reads SYDVKM.

The V and J genes are TRBV28 and TRBJ2-1; 9 nucleotides align to TRBD1. With V trimmed by 4 bases and J by 8 bases, 9 bases remained unmatched. Germline values: CDR1 MDHEN, CDR2 SYDVKM. This CDR3 spans 15 amino acids. The chain's CDR3 is CASSSPGQGNHEQFF. For the CDR3, the DNA is TGTGCCAGCAGTTCTCCGGGACAGGGTAACCATGAGCAGTTCTTC.

CDR3 residues: CASSDGAGTDTQYF. The CDR3, as DNA: TGCGCCAGCAGTGACGGCGCCGGCACAGATACGCAGTATTTT. The rearrangement links TRBV10-2 to TRBJ2-3; D is ambiguous. CDR3 length: 14 amino acids. Germline lookup yields CDR1 WSHSY and CDR2 SAAADI. Trimming left V 3 bases short and J 1 base short, with 8 bases between.

The V gene is TRBV5-1, the J gene TRBJ2-1, with TRBD1 matching 8 bases. Looked up from germline, CDR1 is SGHRS and CDR2 is YFSETQ. Trimming at V came to 4 bases and at J to 3 bases, leaving 6 bases not matched to a gene. The CDR3 length is 15 residues. The CDR3, as DNA: TGCGCCAGCAGCCCTGGGACAGGTGGCTACAATGAGCAGTTCTTC. Its protein product is CASSPGTGGYNEQFF.

The CDR3 DNA reads TGTGCCAGCTCACCACCGGACCGACTCTATGGCTACACCTTC. This encodes CASSPPDRLYGYTF. The chain combines TRBV18 with TRBJ1-2; no clear D. Trimming removed 0 bases from V and 4 bases from J, with 9 bases in between. The V gene's germline CDR1 is KGHSH and CDR2 LQKENI. The CDR3 contains 14 residues.

This clone has only one observation. The chain recombines TRBV5-5 with TRBJ2-5; 10 bases agree with TRBD1. Germline V CDR1 and CDR2: SGHKS, YYEKEE (reference sequence). The CDR3 loop spans 15 amino acids. The V gene end was trimmed by 2 bases and the J gene end by 1 base; junction bases not matched to a gene: 2. This CDR3 reads CASSFGQGGQETQYF. CDR3 sequence (DNA): TGTGCCAGCAGCTTTGGACAGGGGGGCCAAGAGACCCAGTACTTC.

The CDR3 DNA reads TGTGCCAGCAGTGAGATAGGGGGCTCTGTTACTTTCTTT. Translated: CASSEIGGSVTFF. The rearrangement joins TRBV2 to TRBJ1-1, with 7 bases matching TRBD1. Germline CDR1 SNHLY, CDR2 FYNNEI. The CDR3 totals 13 residues. V was clipped by 3 bases and J by 12 bases; unmatched bases: 10.

This chain uses TRBV2 with TRBJ1-2; possibly TRBD1 for D (6 bases). Germline V gene sequence: CDR1 SNHLY, CDR2 FYNNEI. This CDR3 comprises 14 residues. V shed 2 bases and J shed 2 bases, with 9 bases lying between them. CDR3 nucleotide sequence: TGTGCCAGCAGTGAACAGGGGTTAAACTATGGCTACACCTTC. Amino acids: CASSEQGLNYGYTF.

This chain joins TRBV18 and TRBJ1-5; 12 bases are shared with TRBD1. Germline CDR1 is KGHSH and CDR2 is LQKENI. The CDR3 spans 14 residues. V trimming: 3 bases; J trimming: 11 bases; junction bases outside the gene matches: 5. The CDR3 DNA reads as TGTGCCAGCTCACCTCCGGGACAGGGGGCGACCCAGCATTTT. As protein: CASSPPGQGATQHF.

V and J are TRBV2 and TRBJ1-1; D unclear. This CDR3 has 16 residues. The germline CDR1 and CDR2 sequences are SNHLY and FYNNEI. Trimming stripped 3 bases from V and 0 bases from J, with 14 bases between. The CDR3 sequence: CASSDRAGALNTEAFF. The CDR3 DNA sequence: TGTGCCAGCAGTGATAGGGCAGGAGCCTTGAACACTGAAGCTTTCTTT. Together with reference TRBV2 and TRBJ1-1, the CDR3 gives the full variable domain: EPEVTQTPSHQVTQMGQEVILRCVPISNHLYFYWYRQILGQKVEFLVSFYNNEISEKSEIFDDQFSVERPDGSNFTLKIRSTKLEDSAMYFCASSDRAGALNTEAFFGQGTRLTVV.